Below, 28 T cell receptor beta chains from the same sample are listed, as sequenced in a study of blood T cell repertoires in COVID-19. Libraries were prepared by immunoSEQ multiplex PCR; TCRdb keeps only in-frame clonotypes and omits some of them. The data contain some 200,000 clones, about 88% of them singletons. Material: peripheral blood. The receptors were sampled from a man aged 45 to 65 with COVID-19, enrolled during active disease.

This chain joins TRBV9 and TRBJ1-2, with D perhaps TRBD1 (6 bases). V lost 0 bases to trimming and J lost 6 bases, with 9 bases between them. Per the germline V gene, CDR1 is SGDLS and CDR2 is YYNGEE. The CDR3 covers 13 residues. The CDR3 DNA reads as TGTGCCAGCAGCGTAGTACAGGGAGATGGCTACACCTTC. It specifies CASSVVQGDGYTF.

The CDR3 DNA reads TGCGCCAGCAGCTTGGACCCCTTGAGTGGCTACACCTTC. Protein: CASSLDPLSGYTF. This chain uses TRBV5-1 with TRBJ1-2; D gene unclear. Germline V gene data show CDR1 as SGHRS and CDR2 as YFSETQ. V lost 0 bases and J lost 7, with 10 bases in between. The length of the CDR3 is 13 residues.

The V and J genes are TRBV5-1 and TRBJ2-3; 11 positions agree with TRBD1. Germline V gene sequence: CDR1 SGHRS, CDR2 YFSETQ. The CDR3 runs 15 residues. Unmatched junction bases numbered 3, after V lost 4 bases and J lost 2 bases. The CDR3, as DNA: TGCGCCAGCAGCCCGGACAGGGGGCTCACAGATACGCAGTATTTT. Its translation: CASSPDRGLTDTQYF. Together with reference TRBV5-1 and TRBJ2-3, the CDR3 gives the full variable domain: KAGVTQTPRYLIKTRGQQVTLSCSPISGHRSVSWYQQTPGQGLQFLFEYFSETQRNKGNFPGRFSGRQFSNSRSEMNVSTLELGDSALYLCASSPDRGLTDTQYFGPGTRLTVL.

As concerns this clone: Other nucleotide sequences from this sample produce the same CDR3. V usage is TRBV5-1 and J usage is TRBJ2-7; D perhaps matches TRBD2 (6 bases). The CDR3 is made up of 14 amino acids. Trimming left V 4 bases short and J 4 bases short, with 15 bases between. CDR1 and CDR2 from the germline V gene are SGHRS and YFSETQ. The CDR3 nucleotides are TGCGCCAGCAGCCCCGGGACTGGAGGTTACGAGCAGTACTTC. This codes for CASSPGTGGYEQYF.

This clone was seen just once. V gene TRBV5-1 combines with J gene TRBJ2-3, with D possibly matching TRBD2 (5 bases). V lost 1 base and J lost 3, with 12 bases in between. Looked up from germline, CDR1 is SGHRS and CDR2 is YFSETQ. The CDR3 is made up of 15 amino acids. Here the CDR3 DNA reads TGCGCCAGCAGCTTGAACAGCGGTGGGACAGATACGCAGTATTTT. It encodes CASSLNSGGTDTQYF. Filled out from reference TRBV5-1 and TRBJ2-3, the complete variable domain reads KAGVTQTPRYLIKTRGQQVTLSCSPISGHRSVSWYQQTPGQGLQFLFEYFSETQRNKGNFPGRFSGRQFSNSRSEMNVSTLELGDSALYLCASSLNSGGTDTQYFGPGTRLTVL.

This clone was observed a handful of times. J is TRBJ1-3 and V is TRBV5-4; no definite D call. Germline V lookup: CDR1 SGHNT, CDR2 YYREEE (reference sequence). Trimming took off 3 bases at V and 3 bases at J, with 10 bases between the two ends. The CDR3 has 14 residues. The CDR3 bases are TGTGCCAGCAGCTCCGACTTGAATGGAAACACCATATATTTT. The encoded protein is CASSSDLNGNTIYF.

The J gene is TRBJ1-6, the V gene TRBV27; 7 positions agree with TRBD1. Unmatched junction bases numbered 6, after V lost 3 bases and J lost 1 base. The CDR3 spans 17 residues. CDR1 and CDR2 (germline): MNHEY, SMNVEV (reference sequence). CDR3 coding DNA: TGTGCCAGCAGTTTGGCCCACAGGGGTTCCTATAATTCACCCCTCCACTTT. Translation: CASSLAHRGSYNSPLHF.

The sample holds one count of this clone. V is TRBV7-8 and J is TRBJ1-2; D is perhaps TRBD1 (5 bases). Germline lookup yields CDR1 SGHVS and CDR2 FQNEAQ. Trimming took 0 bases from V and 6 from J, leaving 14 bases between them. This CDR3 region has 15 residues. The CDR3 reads CASSLATWGGNGYTF. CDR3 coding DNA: TGTGCCAGCAGCTTAGCTACCTGGGGGGGAAATGGCTACACCTTC.

The DNA for the CDR3 is TGTGCCTGGAGTGTCTCCGCCAGCGGCACTGAAGCTTTCTTT. Protein sequence: CAWSVSASGTEAFF. The chain links TRBV30 to TRBJ1-1; no reliable D call. This CDR3 is built from 14 residues. Between the trimmed V and J ends, which lost 0 bases and 4 bases, there was a span of 12 bases. Per germline, CDR1 GTSNPN and CDR2 SVGIG (reference sequence).

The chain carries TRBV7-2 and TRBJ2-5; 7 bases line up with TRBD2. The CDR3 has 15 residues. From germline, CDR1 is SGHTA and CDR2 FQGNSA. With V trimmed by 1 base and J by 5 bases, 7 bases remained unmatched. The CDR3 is CASSLVAGVGETQYF. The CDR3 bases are TGTGCCAGCAGCTTAGTGGCGGGGGTAGGGGAGACCCAGTACTTC.

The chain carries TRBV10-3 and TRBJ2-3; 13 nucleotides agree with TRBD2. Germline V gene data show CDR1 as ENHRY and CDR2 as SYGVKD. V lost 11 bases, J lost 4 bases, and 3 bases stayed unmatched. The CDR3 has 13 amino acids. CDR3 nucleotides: TGTGCCTCGACTAGCGGGGGGCCAGATACGCAGTATTTT. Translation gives CASTSGGPDTQYF.

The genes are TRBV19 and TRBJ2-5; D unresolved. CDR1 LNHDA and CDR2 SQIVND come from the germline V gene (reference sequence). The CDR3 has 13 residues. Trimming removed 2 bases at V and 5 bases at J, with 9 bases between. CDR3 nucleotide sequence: TGTGCCAGTAGTATAATTAGAAGCGAGACCCAGTACTTC. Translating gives CASSIIRSETQYF.

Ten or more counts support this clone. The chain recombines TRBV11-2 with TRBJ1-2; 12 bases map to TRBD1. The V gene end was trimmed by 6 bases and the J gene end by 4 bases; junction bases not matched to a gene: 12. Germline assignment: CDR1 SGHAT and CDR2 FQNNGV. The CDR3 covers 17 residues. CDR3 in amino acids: CASSTGTGGLFSYGYTF. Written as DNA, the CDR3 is TGTGCCAGCAGTACCGGGACAGGGGGCTTGTTTTCCTATGGCTACACCTTC.

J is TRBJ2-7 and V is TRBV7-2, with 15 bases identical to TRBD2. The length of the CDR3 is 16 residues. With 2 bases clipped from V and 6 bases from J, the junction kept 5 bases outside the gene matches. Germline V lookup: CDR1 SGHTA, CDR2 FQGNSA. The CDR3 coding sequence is TGTGCCAGCAGCTTAAATTCGGGACTAGCGGGGGGCGAGCAGTACTTC. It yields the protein CASSLNSGLAGGEQYF.

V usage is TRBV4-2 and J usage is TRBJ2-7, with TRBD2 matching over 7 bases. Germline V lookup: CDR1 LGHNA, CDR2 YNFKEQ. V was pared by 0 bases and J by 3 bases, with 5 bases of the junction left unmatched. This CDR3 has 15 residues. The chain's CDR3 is CASSQDAQRGYEQYF. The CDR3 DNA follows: TGTGCCAGCAGCCAAGATGCCCAGCGGGGCTACGAGCAGTACTTC.

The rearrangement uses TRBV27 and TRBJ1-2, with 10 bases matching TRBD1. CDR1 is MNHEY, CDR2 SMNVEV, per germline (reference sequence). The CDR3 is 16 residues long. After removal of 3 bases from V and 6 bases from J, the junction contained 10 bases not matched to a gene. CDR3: CASSLGQGYRRDGYTF. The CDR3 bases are TGTGCCAGCAGTTTGGGACAGGGGTACAGGAGGGATGGCTACACCTTC.

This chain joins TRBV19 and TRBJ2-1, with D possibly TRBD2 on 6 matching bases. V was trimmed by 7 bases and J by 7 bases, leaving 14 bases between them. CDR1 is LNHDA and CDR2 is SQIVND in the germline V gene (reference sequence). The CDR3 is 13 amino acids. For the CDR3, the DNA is TGTGCCAGTAAAGTGGGAGGACTTAATGAGCAGTTCTTC. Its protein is CASKVGGLNEQFF.

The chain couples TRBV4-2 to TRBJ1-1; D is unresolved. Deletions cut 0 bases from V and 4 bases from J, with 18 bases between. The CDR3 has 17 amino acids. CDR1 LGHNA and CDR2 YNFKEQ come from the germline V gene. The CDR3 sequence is CASSQDSAGRFRTEAFF. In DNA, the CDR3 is TGTGCCAGCAGCCAAGATAGTGCAGGCCGATTTCGCACTGAAGCTTTCTTT.

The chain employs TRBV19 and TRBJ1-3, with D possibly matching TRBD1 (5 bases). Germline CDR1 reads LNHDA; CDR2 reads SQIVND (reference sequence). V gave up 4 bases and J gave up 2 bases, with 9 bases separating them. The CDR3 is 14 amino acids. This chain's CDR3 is CASSTQGTGNTIYF. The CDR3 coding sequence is TGTGCCAGTAGTACGCAGGGAACTGGAAACACCATATATTTT.

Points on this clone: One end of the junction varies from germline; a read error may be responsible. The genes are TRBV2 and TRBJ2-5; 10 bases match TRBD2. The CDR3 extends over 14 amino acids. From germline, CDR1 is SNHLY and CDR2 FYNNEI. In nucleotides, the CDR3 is TGTGCCAGCAGCTTGACTAGCGGGCAAGGGACCCAGTACTTC. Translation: CASSLTSGQGTQYF. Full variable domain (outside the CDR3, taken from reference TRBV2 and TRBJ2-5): EPEVTQTPSHQVTQMGQEVILRCVPISNHLYFYWYRQILGQKVEFLVSFYNNEISEKSEIFDDQFSVERPDGSNFTLKIRSTKLEDSAMYFCASSLTSGQGTQYFGPGTRLLVL.

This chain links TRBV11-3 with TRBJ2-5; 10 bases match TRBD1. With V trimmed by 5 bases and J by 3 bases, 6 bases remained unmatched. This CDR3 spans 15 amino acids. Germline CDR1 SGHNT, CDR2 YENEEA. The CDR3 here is CASSPGTGVEETQYF. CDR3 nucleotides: TGTGCCAGCAGCCCCGGGACAGGGGTTGAAGAGACCCAGTACTTC.

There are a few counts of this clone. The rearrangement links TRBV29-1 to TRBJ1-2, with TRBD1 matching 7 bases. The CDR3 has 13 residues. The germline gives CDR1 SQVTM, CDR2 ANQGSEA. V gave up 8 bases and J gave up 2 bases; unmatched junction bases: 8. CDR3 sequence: CSSKGAENYGYTF. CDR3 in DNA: TGCAGCTCCAAGGGGGCAGAGAACTATGGCTACACCTTC.

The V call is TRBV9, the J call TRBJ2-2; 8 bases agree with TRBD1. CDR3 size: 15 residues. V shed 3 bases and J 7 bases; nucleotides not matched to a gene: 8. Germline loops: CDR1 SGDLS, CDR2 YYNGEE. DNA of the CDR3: TGTGCCAGCAGCGACCGGACAGGGAAGGGCGGGGAGCTGTTTTTT. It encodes CASSDRTGKGGELFF.

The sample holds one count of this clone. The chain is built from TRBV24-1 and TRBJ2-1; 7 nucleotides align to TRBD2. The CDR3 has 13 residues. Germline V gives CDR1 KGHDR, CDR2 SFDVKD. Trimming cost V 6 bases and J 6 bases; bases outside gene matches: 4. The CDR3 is CATSSWTSNEQFF. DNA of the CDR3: TGTGCCACCAGTTCATGGACTAGCAATGAGCAGTTCTTC.

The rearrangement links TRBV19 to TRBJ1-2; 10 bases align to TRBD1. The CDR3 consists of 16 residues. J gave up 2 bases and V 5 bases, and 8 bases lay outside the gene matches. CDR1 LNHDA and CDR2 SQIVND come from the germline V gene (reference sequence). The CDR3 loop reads CASSASGTGVNYGYTF. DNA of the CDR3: TGTGCCAGTAGTGCCTCCGGGACAGGGGTCAACTATGGCTACACCTTC.

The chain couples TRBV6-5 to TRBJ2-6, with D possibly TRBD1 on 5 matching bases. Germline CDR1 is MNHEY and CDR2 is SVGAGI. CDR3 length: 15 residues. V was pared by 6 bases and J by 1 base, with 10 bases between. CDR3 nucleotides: TGTGCCAGCAGCACCGACAGATCTGGGGCCAACGTCCTGACTTTC. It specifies CASSTDRSGANVLTF.

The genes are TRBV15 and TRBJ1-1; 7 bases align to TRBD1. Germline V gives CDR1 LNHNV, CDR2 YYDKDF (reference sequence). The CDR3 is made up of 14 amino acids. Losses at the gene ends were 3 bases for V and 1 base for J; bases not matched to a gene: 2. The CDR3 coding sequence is TGTGCCACCAGCAGGGGACAGCAGAACACTGAAGCTTTCTTT. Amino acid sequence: CATSRGQQNTEAFF.

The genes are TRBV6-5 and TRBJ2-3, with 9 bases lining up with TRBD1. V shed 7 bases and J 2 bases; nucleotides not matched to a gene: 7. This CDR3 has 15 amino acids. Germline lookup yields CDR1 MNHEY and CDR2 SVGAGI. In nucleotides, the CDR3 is TGTGCCAGCAACCCGGGACAGGGCAACACAGATACGCAGTATTTT. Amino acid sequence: CASNPGQGNTDTQYF.